This T cell receptor beta chain originates from a study of cytomegalovirus exposure and HLA in healthy donors. Study observations and caveats: Among donors in an Asian-associated ancestry cluster, a later analysis reportedly found fewer N-insertions than the roughly 700-donor mean. Most TCR beta V segments were productive about 87% or about 30% of the time in an earlier analysis. In vitro assays verified that a few CMV-associated chains recognized CMV antigens specifically.

In regard to this clone: Its antigen is currently unknown.

The PCR employed 60 Vbeta primers together with 13 Jbeta primers. Produced via immunoSEQ multiplex PCR; TCRdb's table is partial and in-frame only. In the table there are about 140,000 clones, 82% of which are singletons. The sequence was collected from a woman between 40 and 55 years old in good health and CMV-seronegative. Material for sequencing was PBMCs.

CDR3 sequence: CASSYRLTYNEQFF. The CDR3, as DNA: TGTGCCAGCAGTTACCGTCTAACCTACAATGAGCAGTTCTTC. The J gene is TRBJ2-1, the V gene TRBV6-5; no firm D call. Trimming stripped 2 bases from V and 2 bases from J, with 7 bases between. Germline V gives CDR1 MNHEY, CDR2 SVGAGI. The CDR3 is 14 residues long.